This TCR beta chain was recorded in a study of cytomegalovirus exposure and HLA in healthy donors. Germline CDR1 is SGHRS and CDR2 is YFSETQ. Trimming left V 1 base short and J 0 bases short, with 29 bases between. CDR3 size: 23 residues. With 60 Vbeta and 13 Jbeta primers, the PCR was carried out. The method was immunoSEQ multiplex PCR; TCRdb's version includes in-frame clones alone and lacks a portion of them. The table shows 100,000 to 150,000 clones, with roughly 80% occurring only once. The V and J genes are TRBV5-1 and TRBJ2-6; tentative D call: TRBD1 (6 bases). The sequence was collected from a woman in her thirties or forties in good health and CMV-seronegative. Sequencing input: PBMCs. The CDR3 DNA is TGCGCCAGCAGCTTGTCCAGGGTTGGGGATACAGGGCCCCCCGACTCTGGGGCCAACGTCCTGACTTTC. Encoded protein: CASSLSRVGDTGPPDSGANVLTF.